Listed here are 25 T cell receptor beta chains from one sample, sequenced in a study of blood T cell repertoires in COVID-19. The table came from immunoSEQ multiplex PCR; TCRdb's copy has only in-frame clones and leaves some out. The sample includes 50,000 to 65,000 clones, approximately 86% of them seen just once. The sample comprised peripheral blood. These receptors came from a man in his forties with acute or convalescent COVID-19.

This clone was detected only once. The chain combines TRBV5-3 with TRBJ2-5; possibly TRBD2 for D (6 bases). TRBV5-3 is identified as an open reading frame with a role that is uncertain. The CDR3 extends over 13 amino acids. Trimming shortened V by 5 bases and J by 2 bases, and 10 bases separated the two germline ends. The CDR3 DNA follows: TGTGCCAGAAGTTTTGGGGGGCAAGAGACCCAGTACTTC. Translation gives CARSFGGQETQYF.

This clone came up once. This chain uses TRBV28 with TRBJ1-1; the D gene is possibly TRBD1 (6 bases). The V and J ends lost 6 bases and 5 bases respectively, with 19 bases between them. CDR3 length: 15 amino acids. CDR1 and CDR2 (germline): MDHEN, SYDVKM. The DNA of the CDR3 is TGTGCCAGCAGGATGGGGGGGGCCGGGAGGACTGAAGCTTTCTTT. Protein sequence: CASRMGGAGRTEAFF.

The CDR3 coding sequence is TGCGCCAGCAGCCAAGTTAACGATCGGGGTTCGGTTCACACCTTC. It codes for CASSQVNDRGSVHTF. V usage is TRBV4-1 and J usage is TRBJ1-2; D is uncertain. Between the trimmed V and J ends, which lost 1 base and 12 bases, there was a span of 21 bases. There are 15 residues in the CDR3. From germline, CDR1 is MGHRA and CDR2 YSYEKL.

This clone was counted once. The chain links TRBV5-8 to TRBJ2-4; 7 bases agree with TRBD2. Germline loops: CDR1 SGHTS, CDR2 YDEGEE. J was trimmed by 7 bases and V by 3 bases; bases with no gene match: 4. The CDR3 runs 13 residues. The DNA for the CDR3 is TGTGCCAGCAGCTGGAGCGGGGCCAACATTCAGTACTTC. Protein sequence: CASSWSGANIQYF.

The V call is TRBV5-1, the J call TRBJ2-7; the D is unclear. The germline gives CDR1 SGHRS, CDR2 YFSETQ. The CDR3 covers 16 residues. The ends were cut back, 0 bases at V and 0 bases at J, with 13 bases in the middle. CDR3 DNA: TGCGCCAGCAGCTTGGAAGTCTCGGAGAGCTCCTACGAGCAGTACTTC. Protein sequence: CASSLEVSESSYEQYF.

The CDR3, as DNA: TGTGCCAGCAGTGAATCTCGGACAGGCGTTGGAAACACCATATATTTT. Translated: CASSESRTGVGNTIYF. The chain recombines TRBV25-1 with TRBJ1-3; 7 positions agree with TRBD1. V gave up 1 base and J gave up 3 bases; unmatched junction bases: 6. The CDR3 runs to 16 residues. The V gene's germline CDR1 is MGHDK and CDR2 SYGVNS.

The chain joins TRBV5-1 to TRBJ2-7, with D possibly matching TRBD1 (6 bases). This CDR3 region has 14 residues. Germline V gene lookup returns CDR1 SGHRS and CDR2 YFSETQ. Between the trimmed V and J ends, which lost 4 bases and 2 bases, there was a span of 13 bases. CDR3: CASSGQPGAYEQYF. The CDR3 region has the DNA TGCGCCAGCAGCGGACAGCCCGGCGCCTACGAGCAGTACTTC.

The gene calls are TRBV12-5 and TRBJ2-5, with 7 bases fitting TRBD2. The germline V gene has CDR1 LGHNT and CDR2 FRNRAP. This CDR3 region has 16 residues. V gave up 1 base and J gave up 1 base; unmatched junction bases: 6. The CDR3 sequence: CASGLGAGASQETQYF. CDR3 nucleotides: TGTGCTAGTGGTTTGGGGGCGGGAGCAAGCCAAGAGACCCAGTACTTC.

Only a few counts were recorded for this clone. The chain recombines TRBV27 with TRBJ1-1, with D perhaps matching TRBD1 (6 bases). The CDR3 loop spans 16 amino acids. Germline CDR1 and CDR2: MNHEY and SMNVEV (reference sequence). Between the trimmed V and J ends, which lost 2 bases and 1 base, there was a span of 14 bases. The chain's CDR3 is CASSLNGQTRNTEAFF. Here the CDR3 DNA reads TGTGCCAGCAGTTTAAATGGACAGACCCGGAACACTGAAGCTTTCTTT.

The CDR3: CASSPTGQGPNQPQHF. CDR3 DNA sequence: TGTGCCAGCAGCCCAACAGGACAGGGCCCCAATCAGCCCCAGCATTTT. The gene calls are TRBV7-2 and TRBJ1-5; TRBD1 agrees at 8 bases. The CDR3 contains 16 residues. Losses at the gene ends were 5 bases for V and 3 bases for J; bases not matched to a gene: 9. The germline CDR1 and CDR2 sequences are SGHTA and FQGNSA.

CDR3 protein: CASVAGALITDTQYF. CDR3 DNA: TGCGCCAGTGTAGCGGGGGCCCTTATCACAGATACGCAGTATTTT. The rearrangement joins TRBV5-1 to TRBJ2-3; TRBD2 agrees at 9 bases. Trimming at V came to 8 bases and at J to 2 bases, leaving 9 bases not matched to a gene. The length of the CDR3 is 15 residues. CDR1 SGHRS and CDR2 YFSETQ come from the germline V gene.

Written as DNA, the CDR3 is TGTGCCAGCAGCCAACAGCTGGGGAGTTCTGGAAACACCATATATTTT. Its protein product is CASSQQLGSSGNTIYF. This chain links TRBV14 with TRBJ1-3; D not certain. This CDR3 is 16 amino acids long. V was pared by 2 bases and J by 1 base, with 12 bases between. The germline V gene encodes CDR1 SGHDN and CDR2 FVKESK.

The chain recombines TRBV20-1 with TRBJ1-1; no clear D gene. Germline V gene data show CDR1 as DFQATT and CDR2 as SNEGSKA (reference sequence). The CDR3 contains 11 residues. Trimming took 0 bases from V and 9 from J, leaving 8 bases between them. The CDR3 DNA reads as TGCAGTGCTAGAGACGGAGGGAAAGCTTTCTTT. Translated, it gives CSARDGGKAFF.

This chain links TRBV2 with TRBJ2-3; TRBD2 aligns across 9 bases. Germline CDR1 reads SNHLY; CDR2 reads FYNNEI. V dropped 0 bases and J dropped 8; count of bases not matched to a gene: 9. The CDR3 loop spans 16 amino acids. The chain's CDR3 is CASSEALWRGGLTQYF. CDR3 sequence (DNA): TGTGCCAGCAGTGAAGCGCTCTGGCGGGGGGGCCTTACGCAGTATTTT.

The chain couples TRBV24-1 to TRBJ2-3; possibly TRBD1 for D (6 bases). The germline CDR1 and CDR2 sequences are KGHDR and SFDVKD. Trimming took off 9 bases at V and 1 base at J, with 10 bases between the two ends. This CDR3 is 13 amino acids long. The CDR3 DNA reads TGTGCCACCGCGGCAGGGGGCACAGATACGCAGTATTTT. Amino acid sequence: CATAAGGTDTQYF.

The V call is TRBV11-2, the J call TRBJ1-3; perhaps TRBD1 as D (6 bases). With 5 bases removed from V and 4 bases from J, the gap between germline ends came to 24 bases. The CDR3 loop spans 18 amino acids. Germline CDR1 is SGHAT and CDR2 is FQNNGV. CDR3 region: CASSLRGLQGLGGNTIYF. The CDR3 nucleotides are TGTGCCAGCAGCCTCCGCGGGCTGCAGGGGCTCGGGGGAAACACCATATATTTT.

This clone was seen a single time. CDR3 sequence: CASSLWVTGGGEKLFF. CDR3 DNA: TGTGCCAGCAGCTTATGGGTGACAGGGGGAGGCGAAAAACTGTTTTTT. The chain combines TRBV5-6 with TRBJ1-4, with TRBD1 matching over 9 bases. With 2 bases clipped from V and 8 bases from J, the junction kept 10 bases outside the gene matches. Germline loops: CDR1 SGHDT, CDR2 YYEEEE. CDR3 length: 16 amino acids.

This chain uses TRBV4-1 with TRBJ2-1; 12 nucleotides match TRBD2. This CDR3 region has 17 residues. From germline, CDR1 is MGHRA and CDR2 YSYEKL. J was trimmed by 4 bases and V by 3 bases; bases with no gene match: 7. The CDR3, as DNA: TGCGCCAGCAGCCACCCTATGACTAGCGGGGGTTACAATGAGCAGTTCTTC. Protein product: CASSHPMTSGGYNEQFF.

The chain employs TRBV10-2 and TRBJ1-5; 7 nucleotides agree with TRBD1. The CDR3 sequence is 15 residues long. The germline V gene encodes CDR1 WSHSY and CDR2 SAAADI. The V gene end was trimmed by 5 bases and the J gene end by 5 bases; junction bases not matched to a gene: 9. The CDR3 nucleotides read TGCGCCAGCAGTTCTCGGGACAGCCCAGATCAGCCCCAGCATTTT. Protein: CASSSRDSPDQPQHF.

The chain recombines TRBV3-1 (or the pseudogene TRBV3-2) with TRBJ1-1; 9 bases align to TRBD1. The length of the CDR3 is 14 residues. Per germline, CDR1 LGHDT and CDR2 YNNKEL (reference sequence). After removal of 7 bases from V and 5 bases from J, the junction contained 8 bases not matched to a gene. This CDR3 reads CASIDRGSGTEAFF. DNA of the CDR3: TGTGCCAGCATCGACAGGGGGAGTGGGACTGAAGCTTTCTTT.

The chain employs TRBV6-5 and TRBJ1-1; 8 nucleotides match TRBD1. V shed 4 bases, J shed 11 bases, and the junction held 9 bases outside the gene matches. The CDR3 sequence is 13 residues long. Germline values: CDR1 MNHEY, CDR2 SVGAGI. In DNA, the CDR3 is TGTGCCAGCAGTTCCCCAGGGACAGGAGGGGCTTTCTTT. Translation: CASSSPGTGGAFF.

This clone has only one observation. V and J are TRBV11-2 and TRBJ1-1; D is unclear. The CDR3 is made up of 13 amino acids. Germline V CDR1 and CDR2: SGHAT, FQNNGV. V dropped 5 bases and J dropped 3 bases, with 10 bases sitting between them. CDR3: CASSPNRDTEAFF. CDR3 in DNA: TGTGCCAGCAGCCCTAACCGGGACACTGAAGCTTTCTTT.

This rearrangement joins TRBV6-1 to TRBJ1-1, with unresolved D. The V end lost 2 bases, the J end lost 4 bases, and 11 bases lay between the germline ends. CDR1 MNHNS and CDR2 SASEGT come from the germline V gene. The CDR3 has 14 amino acids. CDR3 residues: CASSENHLSTEAFF. As DNA, the CDR3 is TGTGCCAGCAGTGAAAATCACTTATCCACTGAAGCTTTCTTT.

The rearrangement joins TRBV5-1 to TRBJ1-1; 7 bases align to TRBD1. Trimming at V came to 2 bases and at J to 4 bases, leaving 8 bases not matched to a gene. CDR3 length: 15 amino acids. The germline V gene encodes CDR1 SGHRS and CDR2 YFSETQ. The CDR3 nucleotides read TGCGCCAGCAGCTTAACCGGGGACAGATTCACTGAAGCTTTCTTT. It is translated as CASSLTGDRFTEAFF.

The chain couples TRBV5-1 to TRBJ1-2; unclear D gene. There are 14 residues in the CDR3. CDR1 SGHRS and CDR2 YFSETQ come from the germline V gene. The V and J ends lost 2 bases and 0 bases respectively, with 8 bases between them. The CDR3 DNA sequence: TGCGCCAGCAGCTTCCAGGACTCTAACTATGGCTACACCTTC. Translating it yields CASSFQDSNYGYTF.